This record looks at one T cell receptor beta chain sequence and its context. During construction of the library, unique molecular identifiers were attached to individual cDNA molecules for quantitative, reproducible TCR counting. TCRdb used MiXCR to reprocess the RACE reads, holding one entry per CDR3 protein. The sample contains roughly 150,000 distinct CDR3 sequences, about 30% of which appear only once. Time point of the sample: patch test 3, about 24 weeks after DPC sensitization. Regarding treatment: therapeutic diphenylcyclopropenone sensitization with weekly scalp DPC. Alopecia patients deemed DPC-suitable, aged 18 to 70, excluding pregnancy. This record comes from a study of human T cells and chemical hapten exposure. Study information: Throughout a study of approximately 5 months, patients underwent weekly scalp administration of diphenylcyclopropenone doses. Per-sample TCR yield variability stemmed mainly from small pooled library volume differences.

The TCR was taken from a woman aged 18-29 years with alopecia areata. Some clones in this sample may be carry-over from other donors' samples. The sequencing here drew on whole blood, taken in connection with sensitization to the hapten diphenylcyclopropenone (DPC).

The DNA for the CDR3 is TGCAGTGCTAGAGATGAAGAGCGGGGGGTGACTGAGCAGTTCTTC. It specifies CSARDEERGVTEQFF. The chain employs TRBV20-1 and TRBJ2-1; TRBD2 agrees at 9 bases. In germline, CDR1 is DFQATT, CDR2 SNEGSKA (reference sequence). V shed 0 bases, J shed 9 bases, and the junction held 9 bases outside the gene matches. CDR3 size: 15 residues.